This T cell receptor (beta chain) was recovered during a study of cytomegalovirus exposure and HLA in healthy donors. Study-wide points: Most TCR sequences were uncommon, yet certain public TCRs appeared in many donors.

The primer mix had 60 Vbeta and 13 Jbeta primers. The method was immunoSEQ multiplex PCR; TCRdb's version includes in-frame clones alone and lacks a portion of them. The sample lists under 200,000 clones, about four fifths occurring once. For this clone: The antigen is not known.

Germline CDR1 and CDR2: MGHDK and SYGVNS. The V and J ends lost 4 bases and 4 bases, in that order; junction bases with no gene match: 7. The CDR3 consists of 16 residues. This sequence was found in a woman aged 30 to 39 in good health and CMV-seropositive. The chain recombines TRBV25-1 with TRBJ2-3; 11 bases align to TRBD2. The sequencing sample was made of PBMCs. The DNA of the CDR3 is TGTGCCAGCAGTGGCCTGACTAGCGGGGTTTCAGATACGCAGTATTTT. Translated, it gives CASSGLTSGVSDTQYF.